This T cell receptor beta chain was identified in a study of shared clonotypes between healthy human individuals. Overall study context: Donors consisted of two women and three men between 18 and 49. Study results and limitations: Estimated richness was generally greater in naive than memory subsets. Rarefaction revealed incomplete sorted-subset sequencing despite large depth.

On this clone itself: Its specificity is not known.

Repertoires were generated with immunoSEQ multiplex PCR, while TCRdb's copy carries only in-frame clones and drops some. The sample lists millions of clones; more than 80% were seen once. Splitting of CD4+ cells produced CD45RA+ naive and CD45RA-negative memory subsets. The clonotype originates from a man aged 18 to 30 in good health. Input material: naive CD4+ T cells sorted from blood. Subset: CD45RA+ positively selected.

This CDR3 is CASSSQLGGGRTKGSLTNGYTF. CDR3 in DNA: TGCGCCAGCAGCTCCCAATTGGGAGGGGGCCGCACCAAGGGGAGTCTAACTAATGGCTACACCTTC. The chain combines TRBV5-1 with TRBJ1-2, with TRBD1 identical over 7 bases. With V trimmed by 3 bases and J by 6 bases, 32 bases remained unmatched. There are 22 residues in the CDR3. From germline, CDR1 is SGHRS and CDR2 YFSETQ.